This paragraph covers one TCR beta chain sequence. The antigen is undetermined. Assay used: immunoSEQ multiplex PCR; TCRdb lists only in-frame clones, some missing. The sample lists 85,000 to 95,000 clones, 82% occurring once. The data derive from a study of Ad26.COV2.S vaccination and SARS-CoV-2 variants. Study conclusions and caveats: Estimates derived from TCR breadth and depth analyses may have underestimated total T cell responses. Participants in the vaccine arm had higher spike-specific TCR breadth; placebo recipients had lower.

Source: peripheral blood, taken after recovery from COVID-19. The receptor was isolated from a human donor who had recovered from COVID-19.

The CDR3 nucleotides are TGTGCCAGCAGTCGACAGGTGGGTTATAGCAATCAGCCCCAGCATTTT. It encodes CASSRQVGYSNQPQHF. This chain connects TRBV6-6 to TRBJ1-5, with D perhaps TRBD1 (6 bases). Germline lookup yields CDR1 MNHNY and CDR2 SVGAGI (reference sequence). V was clipped by 5 bases and J by 0 bases, with 14 bases between them. CDR3 length: 16 residues.